The 27 T cell receptor beta chains given below trace back to one sample, sequenced in a study of OX40 agonist ivuxolimab in advanced cancers. Sequenced by immunoSEQ multiplex PCR; TCRdb stores in-frame clones only, minus some. The sample holds 70,000 to 80,000 clones, approximately 81% seen once. Material: CD4+ or CD8+ T cells sorted from blood, obtained in a trial of the OX40 agonist ivuxolimab. The receptors here all came from an adult with an advanced solid tumor such as melanoma, head and neck, liver or kidney cancer.

The chain is built from TRBV7-9 and TRBJ2-3; 7 nucleotides match TRBD1. From germline, CDR1 is SEHNR and CDR2 FQNEAQ (reference sequence). This CDR3 spans 15 amino acids. Trimming at V came to 3 bases and at J to 1 base, leaving 4 bases not matched to a gene. The CDR3 nucleotides read TGTGCCAGCAGCTTTGGGACAGTAGGCACAGATACGCAGTATTTT. Its translation is CASSFGTVGTDTQYF.

The rearrangement uses TRBV6-5 and TRBJ2-1; 10 nucleotides align to TRBD1. V dropped 0 bases and J dropped 6; count of bases not matched to a gene: 2. Germline V gene lookup returns CDR1 MNHEY and CDR2 SVGAGI. CDR3 length equals 15 residues. The CDR3 DNA reads TGTGCCAGCAGTTACTCCCGGACAGGGGGCAATGAGCAGTTCTTC. Protein: CASSYSRTGGNEQFF.

This chain uses TRBV2 with TRBJ2-1, with D maybe TRBD2 (6 bases). CDR1 is SNHLY and CDR2 is FYNNEI in the germline V gene. The CDR3 runs 14 residues. The V gene lost 6 bases and the J gene lost 5 bases, with 14 bases spanning the gap. The CDR3 region is CASSSRDFDNEQFF. The CDR3 bases are TGTGCCAGCAGCTCCCGGGACTTCGACAATGAGCAGTTCTTC.

The chain carries TRBV6-1 and TRBJ1-1, with 7 bases fitting TRBD1. CDR3 size: 14 residues. V gave up 5 bases and J gave up 1 base; unmatched junction bases: 4. Germline values: CDR1 MNHNS, CDR2 SASEGT. This CDR3 is CASSWTGGNTEAFF. DNA for the CDR3: TGTGCCAGCAGTTGGACAGGAGGGAACACTGAAGCTTTCTTT.

The chain employs TRBV10-3 and TRBJ1-1, with D unresolved. From germline, CDR1 is ENHRY and CDR2 SYGVKD. Trimming shortened V by 2 bases and J by 4 bases, and 8 bases separated the two germline ends. This CDR3 is 13 amino acids long. The CDR3 loop reads CAISESRVTEAFF. CDR3 DNA sequence: TGTGCCATCAGTGAGAGTAGGGTCACTGAAGCTTTCTTT.

The rearrangement joins TRBV29-1 to TRBJ2-4; the D call may be TRBD1 or TRBD2 (7 bases each). Germline V gene data show CDR1 as SQVTM and CDR2 as ANQGSEA. The CDR3 extends over 13 amino acids. Trimming shortened V by 4 bases and J by 7 bases, and 14 bases separated the two germline ends. CDR3 sequence (DNA): TGCAGCGTTGTTCGGCAGGGGGGGAACATTCAGTACTTC. It specifies CSVVRQGGNIQYF. The whole variable domain, remainder taken from reference TRBV29-1 and TRBJ2-4, is SAVISQKPSRDICQRGTSLTIQCQVDSQVTMMFWYRQQPGQSLTLIATANQGSEATYESGFVIDKFPISRPNLTFSTLTVSNMSPEDSSIYLCSVVRQGGNIQYFGAGTRLSVL.

This rearrangement joins TRBV2 to TRBJ2-7; TRBD1 agrees at 7 bases. The CDR3 is made up of 16 amino acids. V dropped 4 bases and J dropped 1; count of bases not matched to a gene: 10. The germline V gene has CDR1 SNHLY and CDR2 FYNNEI. The CDR3 nucleotides are TGTGCCAGCAGTGGGGCCAGGGGGAAGGAGTCCTACGAGCAGTACTTC. Translated, it gives CASSGARGKESYEQYF.

The gene calls are TRBV15 and TRBJ2-7, with D perhaps matching TRBD2 (6 bases). Germline V CDR1 and CDR2: LNHNV, YYDKDF (reference sequence). This CDR3 has 12 residues. V shed 1 base and J shed 12 bases, with 13 bases lying between them. As DNA, the CDR3 is TGTGCCACCAGCAGAGGTCAGGGAGGTCTGTACTTC. It translates to CATSRGQGGLYF. Full variable domain (missing parts from reference TRBV15 and TRBJ2-7): DAMVIQNPRYQVTQFGKPVTLSCSQTLNHNVMYWYQQKSSQAPKLLFHYYDKDFNNEADTPDNFQSRRPNTSFCFLDIRSPGLGDTAMYLCATSRGQGGLYFGPGTRLTVT.

The chain recombines TRBV5-1 with TRBJ2-3; TRBD2 is a possible D gene (5 bases). Per germline, CDR1 SGHRS and CDR2 YFSETQ. Trimming left V 0 bases short and J 1 base short, with 6 bases between. The CDR3 extends over 14 amino acids. This chain's CDR3 is CASSLDSGTDTQYF. CDR3 nucleotides: TGCGCCAGCAGCTTGGATAGCGGCACAGATACGCAGTATTTT.

The rearrangement joins TRBV25-1 to TRBJ2-5; a weak D match, TRBD2 (5 bases). TRBJ2-7 matches the DNA end more closely, so the J call is doubtful. Germline assignment: CDR1 MGHDK and CDR2 SYGVNS. This CDR3 is built from 14 residues. The DNA for the CDR3 is TGTGCCAGCAGTGAATACCAGCTAGCTTCCGAGCAGTACTTC. Translated, it gives CASSEYQLASEQYF.

This rearrangement joins TRBV5-1 to TRBJ2-7; perhaps TRBD1 as D (8 bases). The CDR3 sequence is 13 residues long. V was trimmed by 4 bases and J by 7 bases, leaving 15 bases between them. The V gene's germline CDR1 is SGHRS and CDR2 YFSETQ. The CDR3 region has the DNA TGCGCCAGCAGCACCTTACAGGGGGGGGAGCAGTACTTC. Translation gives CASSTLQGGEQYF.

The sample holds a few counts of this clone. V gene TRBV28 combines with J gene TRBJ1-1, with D unclear. V dropped 7 bases and J dropped 4 bases, with 22 bases sitting between them. In germline, CDR1 is MDHEN, CDR2 SYDVKM. The CDR3 sequence is 16 residues long. The CDR3 coding sequence is TGTGCCAGCACCTTTTTGGGTGGGAGAAAGGGCACTGAAGCTTTCTTT. Protein: CASTFLGGRKGTEAFF.

This rearrangement joins TRBV15 to TRBJ2-3; TRBD2 might be the D (5 bases). This CDR3 comprises 15 residues. Deletions cut 0 bases from V and 3 bases from J, with 10 bases between. Per the germline V gene, CDR1 is LNHNV and CDR2 is YYDKDF (reference sequence). This chain's CDR3 is CATSRDDRRTDTQYF. The DNA for the CDR3 is TGTGCCACCAGCAGAGATGATAGGAGGACAGATACGCAGTATTTT.

The chain joins TRBV4-2 to TRBJ2-7, with TRBD1 matching 7 bases. V lost 1 base, J lost 4 bases, and 7 bases stayed unmatched. The CDR3 length is 15 residues. Germline CDR1 and CDR2: LGHNA and YNFKEQ. The CDR3 here is CASSQVGSGGYEQYF. The CDR3 coding sequence is TGTGCCAGCAGCCAAGTTGGTTCAGGGGGTTACGAGCAGTACTTC.

The rearrangement links TRBV6-1 to TRBJ2-1; D unclear. Trimming cost V 3 bases and J 3 bases, with 6 bases left between them. The V gene's germline CDR1 is MNHNS and CDR2 SASEGT. There are 13 residues in the CDR3. CDR3 nucleotides: TGTGCCAGCAGTGAGGCTTTCTACAATGAGCAGTTCTTC. Translating gives CASSEAFYNEQFF.

V is TRBV19 and J is TRBJ2-1, with TRBD1 matching 8 bases. Losses at the gene ends were 7 bases for V and 9 bases for J; bases not matched to a gene: 11. Germline CDR1 is LNHDA and CDR2 is SQIVND (reference sequence). This CDR3 comprises 14 residues. The CDR3 nucleotides are TGTGCCAGTACTAAAGGCGACAGGGGTGCTGAGCAGTTCTTC. Its translation is CASTKGDRGAEQFF.

This rearrangement joins TRBV28 to TRBJ1-2; a weak D match, TRBD1 (5 bases). V dropped 2 bases and J dropped 4 bases, with 14 bases sitting between them. The CDR3 runs to 15 residues. Germline CDR1 is MDHEN and CDR2 is SYDVKM. The CDR3 DNA is TGTGCCAGCAGTTTACAGGGCGCCCGACTCTATGGCTACACCTTC. This sequence encodes CASSLQGARLYGYTF.

This chain connects TRBV7-6 to TRBJ2-7; D not resolved. CDR1 and CDR2 from the germline V gene are SGHVS and FNYEAQ. CDR3 length: 14 residues. V gave up 0 bases and J gave up 3 bases, with 9 bases separating them. This chain's CDR3 is CASSLAGVFYEQYF. The CDR3 nucleotides are TGTGCCAGCAGCTTAGCGGGCGTTTTCTACGAGCAGTACTTC.

The rearrangement joins TRBV10-3 to TRBJ2-5; D unresolved. V was shortened by 0 bases and J by 5 bases, with 10 bases between the two germline ends. The CDR3 runs to 14 residues. CDR1 ENHRY and CDR2 SYGVKD come from the germline V gene. The CDR3 region has the DNA TGTGCCATCAGTGAGTCCGGCTCCGGGGAGACCCAGTACTTC. Amino acid sequence: CAISESGSGETQYF.

CDR3 region: CASSLGRGTGNTGELFF. DNA for the CDR3: TGTGCCAGCAGCTTAGGTCGTGGGACAGGGAACACCGGGGAGCTGTTTTTT. The chain uses TRBV7-2 and TRBJ2-2; TRBD1 agrees at 8 bases. The CDR3 has 17 amino acids. Trimming removed 1 base from V and 1 base from J; junction bases left unmatched: 5. Germline V gives CDR1 SGHTA, CDR2 FQGNSA.

The DNA for the CDR3 is TGTGCCAGCAGTGCTTTACCCGGGACGGTGAACACTGAAGCTTTCTTT. Its translation: CASSALPGTVNTEAFF. The chain couples TRBV6-1 to TRBJ1-1, with TRBD1 as a possible D gene (5 bases). The CDR3 loop spans 16 amino acids. Germline values: CDR1 MNHNS, CDR2 SASEGT. The V end lost 4 bases, the J end lost 0 bases, and 15 bases lay between the germline ends.

The chain is built from TRBV5-1 and TRBJ2-2; tentative D call: TRBD1 (5 bases). Trimming stripped 1 base from V and 5 bases from J, with 12 bases between. There are 15 residues in the CDR3. Germline loops: CDR1 SGHRS, CDR2 YFSETQ. CDR3 bases: TGCGCCAGCAGCTTGAGGTCAGGGCGAACCGGGGAGCTGTTTTTT. Its protein is CASSLRSGRTGELFF.

This chain links TRBV6-5 with TRBJ1-6; TRBD1 is a possible D gene (6 bases). The CDR3 consists of 16 residues. Trimming pared 0 bases from V and 8 bases from J, leaving 14 bases between. Germline V gene lookup returns CDR1 MNHEY and CDR2 SVGAGI. CDR3 sequence (DNA): TGTGCCAGCAGTTACTCGAACAGGGCCGTAGATTCACCCCTCCACTTT. Translation gives CASSYSNRAVDSPLHF.

This clone was seen once. CDR3 DNA sequence: TGTGCCAGCTCACCACGGGCTCGCAATGAGCAGTTCTTC. As protein: CASSPRARNEQFF. The chain is built from TRBV18 and TRBJ2-1, with unresolved D. V was shortened by 1 base and J by 6 bases, with 7 bases between the two germline ends. The CDR3 has 13 amino acids. Germline CDR1 reads KGHSH; CDR2 reads LQKENI.

J is TRBJ2-7 and V is TRBV10-3; 15 bases fit TRBD2. Per the germline V gene, CDR1 is ENHRY and CDR2 is SYGVKD. Losses at the gene ends were 2 bases for V and 2 bases for J; bases not matched to a gene: 4. This CDR3 contains 17 residues. The CDR3 DNA sequence: TGTGCCATCAGTGAGGGACTAGCGGGAGGGAACACCTACGAGCAGTACTTC. It translates to CAISEGLAGGNTYEQYF.

J is TRBJ2-5 and V is TRBV4-1, with 7 nucleotides matching TRBD1. The J call may be mistaken, given a closer DNA end match to TRBJ2-7. Germline V lookup: CDR1 MGHRA, CDR2 YSYEKL. The CDR3 runs 17 residues. This CDR3 reads CASSQGMGQPKNYEQYF. DNA of the CDR3: TGCGCCAGCAGCCAGGGGATGGGACAGCCGAAGAACTACGAGCAGTACTTC.

About this clone: This may be a read error, as it is one base from a much larger clone. The chain uses TRBV5-1 and TRBJ2-1, with D uncertain. CDR3 length: 11 residues. Germline-derived CDR1 and CDR2 are SGHRS and YFSETQ. In nucleotides, the CDR3 is TGCGCCACCAGCGTATACAATGAGCAGTTCTTC. Translating it yields CATSVYNEQFF.